These 20 T cell receptor beta chains were all obtained from the same sample, sequenced in a study of CXCR3 chemokines and chemotherapy response in bladder cancer. One entry per CDR3 protein, called by TCRdb with MiXCR from the PCR reads. The sample shows roughly 2,300 distinct CDR3 sequences, approximately 16% of them seen only once. Collection took place from a patient whose treatment included neoadjuvant chemotherapy. Receptors were obtained from a human donor with bladder cancer that responded to neoadjuvant chemotherapy.

Relative to its sample, this clonotype is large. This chain connects TRBV6-2 or TRBV6-3 to TRBJ2-4; the D gene is possibly TRBD2 (7 bases). CDR1 is MNHEY, CDR2 SVGEGT, per germline. The length of the CDR3 is 15 residues. V was shortened by 7 bases and J by 0 bases, with 13 bases between the two germline ends. The CDR3 protein is CASTIGGAAKNIQYF. CDR3 nucleotides: TGTGCCAGCACCATAGGGGGGGCAGCCAAAAACATTCAGTACTTC.

This clonotype is judged medium-sized. The genes are TRBV6-2 or TRBV6-3 and TRBJ2-1; D not resolved. CDR1 is MNHEY and CDR2 is SVGEGT in the germline V gene. With 10 bases removed from V and 9 bases from J, the gap between germline ends came to 19 bases. The CDR3 is made up of 13 amino acids. Here the CDR3 reads CATLEMGLGEQFF. The CDR3 DNA reads TGTGCCACGCTCGAGATGGGGTTGGGTGAGCAGTTCTTC.

This clonotype is termed large. This rearrangement joins TRBV19 to TRBJ2-3; D may be TRBD1 or TRBD2 (5 bases each). The germline V and J ends were trimmed by 1 base and 2 bases, with 10 bases remaining between them. This CDR3 contains 15 residues. Germline V lookup: CDR1 LNHDA, CDR2 SQIVND (reference sequence). CDR3 bases: TGTGCCAGTAGTATAGGGGGGAGATTCACAGATACGCAGTATTTT. Translation: CASSIGGRFTDTQYF.

By share, this clonotype ranks as medium-sized (0.01 to 0.1%). The J gene is TRBJ2-2, the V gene TRBV7-2, with D possibly matching TRBD2 (5 bases). The CDR3 sequence is 15 residues long. Germline CDR1 and CDR2: SGHTA and FQGNSA. The germline V and J ends were trimmed by 5 bases and 3 bases, with 13 bases remaining between them. The CDR3 loop reads CASSAGVAYTGELFF. CDR3 nucleotide sequence: TGTGCCAGCAGCGCCGGGGTAGCGTACACCGGGGAGCTGTTTTTT. Complete variable domain (other parts from reference TRBV7-2 and TRBJ2-2): GAGVSQSPSNKVTEKGKDVELRCDPISGHTALYWYRQSLGQGLEFLIYFQGNSAPDKSGLPSDRFSAERTGGSVSTLTIQRTQQEDSAVYLCASSAGVAYTGELFFGEGSRLTVL.

The chain links TRBV7-2 to TRBJ2-1; 13 nucleotides line up with TRBD2. The CDR3 sequence is 16 residues long. Germline CDR1 SGHTA, CDR2 FQGNSA. Trimming cost V 5 bases and J 4 bases; bases outside gene matches: 5. CDR3 bases: TGTGCCAGCAGCATTTGGACTAGCGGGAGTTACAATGAGCAGTTCTTC. This encodes CASSIWTSGSYNEQFF.

This clonotype was counted at least ten times. This chain uses TRBV12-3 or TRBV12-4 with TRBJ2-5; the D gene could be TRBD1 or TRBD2 (5 bases each). V gave up 5 bases and J gave up 3 bases, with 22 bases separating them. This CDR3 region has 17 residues. This CDR3 is CASSEGRNRPDKETQYF. The CDR3 region has the DNA TGTGCCAGCAGTGAGGGGCGAAATAGACCCGACAAAGAGACCCAGTACTTC.

This clonotype is medium-sized in the sample. The J gene is TRBJ1-1, the V gene TRBV7-2, with 9 bases lining up with TRBD1. The CDR3 has 14 amino acids. The ends lost 4 bases at V and 5 bases at J; junction bases unmatched: 5. Germline V gene data show CDR1 as SGHTA and CDR2 as FQGNSA. For the CDR3, the DNA is TGTGCCAGCAGCTCGACAGGGGGTAAAACTGAAGCTTTCTTT. Its protein product is CASSSTGGKTEAFF.

By share, this clonotype counts as large. The genes are TRBV27 and TRBJ1-1, with D unclear. The CDR3 sequence is 15 residues long. Per germline, CDR1 MNHEY and CDR2 SMNVEV (reference sequence). V was cut by 5 bases and J by 0 bases, with 13 bases left in between. In nucleotides, the CDR3 is TGTGCCAGCAGTCCAGACATATTCATGAACACTGAAGCTTTCTTT. Encoded protein: CASSPDIFMNTEAFF.

To note about this clonotype: This may arise from a read error, as a much more abundant clone is one base away. This sequence joins TRBV4-3 and TRBJ2-2; 7 bases map to TRBD1. The CDR3 runs 15 residues. Germline V gene lookup returns CDR1 LGHNA and CDR2 YSLEER. The V gene end was trimmed by 1 base and the J gene end by 10 bases; junction bases not matched to a gene: 9. As DNA, the CDR3 is TGCGCCAGCAGCCAAGTCGCAGGGGGATTCGAGGAGCTGTTTTTT. Protein product: CASSQVAGGFEELFF.

This clonotype showed up many times. The chain links TRBV7-2 to TRBJ2-7; possible D gene TRBD1, 5 bases. Per germline, CDR1 SGHTA and CDR2 FQGNSA. The CDR3 totals 14 residues. Trimming cost V 11 bases and J 3 bases, with 20 bases left between them. The CDR3 loop reads CAVPAGPGRYEQYF. CDR3 sequence (DNA): TGTGCCGTCCCAGCCGGTCCAGGGCGCTACGAGCAGTACTTC.

This clonotype was picked up many times. The J gene is TRBJ1-4, the V gene TRBV6-5, with no clear D. This CDR3 has 15 amino acids. Germline V gene data show CDR1 as MNHEY and CDR2 as SVGAGI. V lost 1 base and J 7 bases, leaving 13 bases between the germline ends. The CDR3 bases are TGTGCCAGCAGTTACTTACGGGAATTAGGTGAAAAACTGTTTTTT. It translates to CASSYLRELGEKLFF.

This clonotype appeared many times. The rearrangement joins TRBV6-5 to TRBJ2-1; the D call may be TRBD1 or TRBD2 (5 bases each). V was clipped by 8 bases and J by 4 bases, with 21 bases between them. The CDR3 is 16 amino acids. Looked up from germline, CDR1 is MNHEY and CDR2 is SVGAGI. CDR3 sequence reads: CASCTGQVRTYNEQFF. The CDR3 DNA follows: TGTGCCAGCTGCACGGGGCAGGTCCGGACATACAATGAGCAGTTCTTC.

In the case of this clonotype: A far larger clone is only one base removed, so a read error is likely. The chain combines TRBV7-2 with TRBJ2-1; a possible D gene is TRBD2 (6 bases). Judging by the DNA end, TRBJ2-7 fits better; the J call may be wrong. The CDR3 covers 14 residues. Germline V CDR1 and CDR2: SGHTA, FQGNSA. CDR3 in amino acids: CASSFTNGSYEQYF. The CDR3, as DNA: TGTGCCAGCAGCTTCACTAACGGGAGCTACGAGCAGTACTTC.

In its sample, this clonotype ranks as hyperexpanded. The genes are TRBV6-5 and TRBJ1-5; TRBD1 might be the D (5 bases). This CDR3 spans 15 amino acids. Germline assignment: CDR1 MNHEY and CDR2 SVGAGI. Trimming removed 0 bases at V and 6 bases at J, with 12 bases between. The CDR3 sequence is CASSYSGGDGQPQHF. Here the CDR3 DNA reads TGTGCCAGCAGTTACTCGGGGGGGGACGGTCAGCCCCAGCATTTT.

This clonotype was counted ten times or more. The rearrangement uses TRBV28 and TRBJ2-6; D tentatively reads TRBD1 or TRBD2 (5 bases each). Trimming left V 3 bases short and J 0 bases short, with 12 bases between. Germline V CDR1 and CDR2: MDHEN, SYDVKM. The CDR3 is made up of 17 amino acids. The CDR3 DNA follows: TGTGCCAGCAGTTTGGGGGAGACAGCCTCTGGGGCCAACGTCCTGACTTTC. It specifies CASSLGETASGANVLTF.

With regard to this clonotype: This is likely an artifact of a read error, given a far larger clone one base away. The chain employs TRBV6-2 or TRBV6-3 and TRBJ2-5, with D possibly being TRBD2 (5 bases). The CDR3 is 18 amino acids. CDR1 is MNHEY and CDR2 is SVGEGT in the germline V gene. Trimming pared 4 bases from V and 11 bases from J, leaving 32 bases between. In nucleotides, the CDR3 is TGTGCCAGCAGTTCCCATATTTTGCGGTCCGAAACCCGGGATGAGCAGTACTTC. Protein sequence: CASSSHILRSETRDEQYF.

This clonotype was picked up a small number of times. This chain connects TRBV24-1 to TRBJ2-5; 8 bases line up with TRBD2. The CDR3 spans 17 residues. The germline V gene has CDR1 KGHDR and CDR2 SFDVKD. J was trimmed by 5 bases and V by 3 bases; bases with no gene match: 13. The CDR3 loop is CATSDPLRNSGKETQYF. The CDR3 region has the DNA TGTGCCACCAGTGATCCCCTCCGGAATAGCGGGAAGGAGACCCAGTACTTC.

V gene TRBV7-3 combines with J gene TRBJ2-1; TRBD1 aligns across 7 bases. Losses at the gene ends were 3 bases for V and 5 bases for J; bases not matched to a gene: 7. In germline, CDR1 is SGHTA, CDR2 FQGTGA. The CDR3 is made up of 15 amino acids. DNA of the CDR3: TGTGCCAGCAGCTTCTTTAAGGGGGCTAACAATGAGCAGTTCTTC. This codes for CASSFFKGANNEQFF.

In its sample, this clonotype is medium-sized (0.01 to 0.1%). This chain links TRBV7-2 with TRBJ1-6, with 8 bases matching TRBD1. The CDR3 length is 15 residues. V lost 5 bases and J lost 9; bases outside the gene matches: 9. CDR1 and CDR2 from the germline V gene are SGHTA and FQGNSA. The CDR3, as DNA: TGTGCCAGCAGCCAAGGACAGGGAGGGGGTTCACCCCTCCACTTT. It translates to CASSQGQGGGSPLHF.

In this sample, this clonotype is large. The chain couples TRBV7-2 to TRBJ2-7; 11 bases are shared with TRBD2. The CDR3 loop spans 14 amino acids. The junction had 1 base not matched to a gene; V was cut back by 3 bases and J by 3 bases. Per germline, CDR1 SGHTA and CDR2 FQGNSA. Written as DNA, the CDR3 is TGTGCCAGCAGCTTCACTAGCGGGAGCTACGAGCAGTACTTC. Protein: CASSFTSGSYEQYF.